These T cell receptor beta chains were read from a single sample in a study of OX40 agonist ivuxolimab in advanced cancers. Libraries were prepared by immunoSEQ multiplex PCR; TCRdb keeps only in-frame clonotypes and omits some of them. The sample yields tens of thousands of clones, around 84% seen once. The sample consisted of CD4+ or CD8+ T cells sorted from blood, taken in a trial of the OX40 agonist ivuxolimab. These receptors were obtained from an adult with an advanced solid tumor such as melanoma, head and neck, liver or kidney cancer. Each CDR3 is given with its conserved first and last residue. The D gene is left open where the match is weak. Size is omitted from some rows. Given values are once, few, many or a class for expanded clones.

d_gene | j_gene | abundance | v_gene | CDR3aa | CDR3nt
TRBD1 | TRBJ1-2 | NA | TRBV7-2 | CASSMSPGGQGYTF | TGTGCCAGCAGCATGTCACCAGGGGGCCAAGGCTACACCTTC
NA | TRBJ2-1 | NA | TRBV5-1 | CASSWNSQQTYNEQFF | TGCGCCAGCAGCTGGAATTCCCAGCAAACCTACAATGAGCAGTTCTTC
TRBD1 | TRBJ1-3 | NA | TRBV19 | CASSTTGGSGNTIYF | TGTGCCAGTAGTACAACAGGGGGCTCTGGAAACACCATATATTTT
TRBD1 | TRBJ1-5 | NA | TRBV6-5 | CASRRDSGNQPQHF | TGTGCCAGCAGACGGGACAGCGGCAATCAGCCCCAGCATTTT
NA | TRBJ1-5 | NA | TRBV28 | CASSFPRQLNQPQHF | TGTGCCAGCAGTTTCCCCCGACAGCTCAATCAGCCCCAGCATTTT
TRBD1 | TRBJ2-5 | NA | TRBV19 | CASSISGQGAHETQYF | TGTGCCAGTAGTATATCGGGACAGGGGGCGCACGAGACCCAGTACTTC
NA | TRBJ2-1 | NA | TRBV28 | CASSFVGGGGNEQFF | TGTGCCAGCAGTTTTGTTGGAGGGGGGGGCAATGAGCAGTTCTTC
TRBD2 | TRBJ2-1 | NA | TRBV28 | CASSSLSAGGYNEQFF | TGTGCCAGCAGTTCCCTTTCCGCGGGGGGGTACAATGAGCAGTTCTTC
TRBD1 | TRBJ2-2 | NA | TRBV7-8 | CASSPPTGYANTGELFF | TGTGCCAGCAGCCCCCCGACAGGGTACGCGAACACCGGGGAGCTGTTTTTT
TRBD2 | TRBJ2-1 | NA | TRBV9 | CASSDKRGDYNEQFF | TGTGCCAGCAGCGACAAGCGGGGCGACTACAATGAGCAGTTCTTC
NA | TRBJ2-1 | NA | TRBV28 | CASIFDRTNEQFF | TGTGCCAGCATATTCGACAGGACCAATGAGCAGTTCTTC
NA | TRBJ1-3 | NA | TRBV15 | CATSRVQPGGNTIYF | TGTGCCACCAGCAGAGTACAACCAGGGGGAAACACCATATATTTT
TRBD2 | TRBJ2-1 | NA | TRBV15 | CATSSPRGVPYNEQFF | TGTGCCACCAGCAGCCCCCGGGGGGTCCCCTACAATGAGCAGTTCTTC
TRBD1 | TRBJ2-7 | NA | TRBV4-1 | CASSQDSDRGFPYEQYF | TGCGCCAGCAGCCAAGATAGTGACAGGGGTTTCCCCTACGAGCAGTACTTC
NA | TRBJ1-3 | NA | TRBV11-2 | CASRGGGNTIYF | TGTGCCAGCAGGGGGGGTGGAAACACCATATATTTT
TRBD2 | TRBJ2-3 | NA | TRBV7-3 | CASSRAAGWEDTQYF | TGTGCCAGCAGCCGAGCAGCGGGGTGGGAAGATACGCAGTATTTT
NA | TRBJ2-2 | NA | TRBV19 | CASSIVGVYTGELFF | TGTGCCAGTAGTATAGTAGGGGTATACACCGGGGAGCTGTTTTTT
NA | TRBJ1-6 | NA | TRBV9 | CASTLSVDNSPLHF | TGTGCCAGCACCTTGTCGGTAGATAATTCACCCCTCCACTTT
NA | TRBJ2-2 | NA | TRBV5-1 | CASSSGVGELFF | TGCGCCAGCAGCTCAGGGGTCGGGGAGCTGTTTTTT
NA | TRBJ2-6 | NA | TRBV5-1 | CASSLSTRSGANVLTF | TGCGCCAGCAGCTTATCCACTAGGTCTGGGGCCAACGTCCTGACTTTC
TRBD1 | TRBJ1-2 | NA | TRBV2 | CASSSRGSLRYTF | TGTGCCAGCAGTTCCAGGGGGTCTCTACGGTACACCTTC
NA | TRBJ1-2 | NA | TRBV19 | CASSIGVLYGYTF | TGTGCCAGTAGTATTGGGGTTCTCTATGGCTACACCTTC
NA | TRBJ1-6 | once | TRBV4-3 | CASSQDNGLNSPLHF | TGCGCCAGCAGCCAAGACAATGGCCTTAATTCACCCCTCCACTTT
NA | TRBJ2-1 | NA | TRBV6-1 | CASSPVGEQFF | TGTGCCAGCAGTCCGGTCGGTGAGCAGTTCTTC
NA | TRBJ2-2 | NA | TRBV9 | CASSARANTGELFF | TGTGCCAGCAGCGCCAGAGCGAACACCGGGGAGCTGTTTTTT
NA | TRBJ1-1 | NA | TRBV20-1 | CSARLNTEAFF | TGCAGTGCTAGACTGAACACTGAAGCTTTCTTT
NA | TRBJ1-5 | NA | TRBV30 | CAWSERGGANQPQHF | TGTGCCTGGAGTGAGAGAGGCGGGGCGAATCAGCCCCAGCATTTT
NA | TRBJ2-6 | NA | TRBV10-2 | CASSDATAGANVLTF | TGCGCCAGCAGTGATGCGACCGCTGGGGCCAACGTCCTGACTTTC
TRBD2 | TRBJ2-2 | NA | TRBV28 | CASRAGDNTGELFF | TGTGCCAGTAGAGCGGGGGACAACACCGGGGAGCTGTTTTTT
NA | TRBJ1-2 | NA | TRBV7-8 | CASSPLDYTF | TGTGCCAGCAGCCCTCTTGACTACACCTTC
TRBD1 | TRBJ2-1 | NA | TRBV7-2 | CASSTPRDRGQSSYNEQFF | TGTGCCAGCAGCACGCCCCGGGACAGGGGGCAGAGCTCCTACAATGAGCAGTTCTTC
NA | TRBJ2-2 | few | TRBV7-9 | CASSLADSLTNTGELFF | TGTGCCAGCAGCTTAGCCGACAGCCTTACGAACACCGGGGAGCTGTTTTTT
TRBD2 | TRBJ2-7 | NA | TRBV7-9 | CASSLSGGGGVPYEQYF | TGTGCCAGCAGCTTATCGGGTGGCGGGGGGGTCCCCTACGAGCAGTACTTC
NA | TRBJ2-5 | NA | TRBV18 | CASSRQLETQYF | TGTGCCAGCTCAAGACAGTTGGAGACCCAGTACTTC
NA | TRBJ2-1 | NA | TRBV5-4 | CASSLDGREQFF | TGTGCCAGCAGCTTGGACGGACGGGAGCAGTTCTTC
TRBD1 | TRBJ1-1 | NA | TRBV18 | CASSRDRGMPEAFF | TGTGCCAGCTCCAGAGACAGGGGAATGCCTGAAGCTTTCTTT
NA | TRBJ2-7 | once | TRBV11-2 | CASSPRWGRENEQYF | TGTGCCAGCAGCCCTCGGTGGGGCAGGGAGAACGAGCAGTACTTC
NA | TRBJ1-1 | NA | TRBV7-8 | CASSPSSPVNTEAFF | TGTGCCAGCAGCCCAAGTTCACCCGTGAACACTGAAGCTTTCTTT
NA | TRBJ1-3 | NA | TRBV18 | CASSPPGFGSGNTIYF | TGTGCCAGCTCACCACCAGGTTTTGGCTCTGGAAACACCATATATTTT
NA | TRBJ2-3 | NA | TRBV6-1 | CATLFTDTQYF | TGTGCCACCTTGTTCACAGATACGCAGTATTTT
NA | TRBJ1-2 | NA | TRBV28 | CASSPLRKANYGYTF | TGTGCCAGCAGCCCCCTCCGAAAAGCTAACTATGGCTACACCTTC
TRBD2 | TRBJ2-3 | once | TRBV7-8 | CASSSLGTSVPDTQYF | TGTGCCAGCAGCTCCCTCGGGACTAGTGTACCAGATACGCAGTATTTT
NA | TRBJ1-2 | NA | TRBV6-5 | CASRVTWAPYGYTF | TGTGCCAGCAGAGTTACTTGGGCACCATATGGCTACACCTTC
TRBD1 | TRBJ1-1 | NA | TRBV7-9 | CASSFPRWDSEAFF | TGTGCCAGCAGCTTCCCGCGGTGGGACAGCGAAGCTTTCTTT
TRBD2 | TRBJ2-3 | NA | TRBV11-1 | CASSLAGGMGDTQYF | TGTGCCAGCAGCTTAGCGGGGGGGATGGGAGATACGCAGTATTTT
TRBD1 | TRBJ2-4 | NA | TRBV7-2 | CASSQETGTVGIQYF | TGTGCCAGCAGCCAAGAGACTGGGACAGTAGGCATTCAGTACTTC
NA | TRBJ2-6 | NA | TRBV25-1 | CASSRGSISGANVLTF | TGTGCCAGCTCTCGAGGGTCGATCTCTGGGGCCAACGTCCTGACTTTC
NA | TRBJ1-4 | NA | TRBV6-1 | CASIGEKLFF | TGTGCCAGCATAGGTGAAAAACTGTTTTTT
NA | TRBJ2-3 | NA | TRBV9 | CASNRQFSTDTQYF | TGTGCCAGTAACCGACAGTTTAGCACAGATACGCAGTATTTT
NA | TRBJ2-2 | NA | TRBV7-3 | CASSEEGPPGELFF | TGTGCCAGCAGCGAGGAGGGTCCCCCCGGGGAGCTGTTTTTT
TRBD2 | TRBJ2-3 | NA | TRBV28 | CASSLGTSGGYTDTQYF | TGTGCCAGCAGTTTAGGGACTAGCGGGGGGTACACAGATACGCAGTATTTT
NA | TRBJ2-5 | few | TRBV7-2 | CASSLPGGEEETQYF | TGTGCCAGCAGCTTACCCGGGGGAGAGGAAGAGACCCAGTACTTC
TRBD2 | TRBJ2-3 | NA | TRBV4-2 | CASSPRLAGGPTDTQYF | TGTGCCAGCAGCCCTCGACTAGCGGGGGGTCCGACAGATACGCAGTATTTT